This T cell receptor beta chain was obtained from a study of OX40 agonist ivuxolimab in advanced cancers. Whole-study context: Patients were dosed with the agonistic anti-OX40 (CD134) antibody ivuxolimab.

Clones were sequenced by immunoSEQ multiplex PCR, and TCRdb holds only the in-frame ones, with some missing. The sample contains 65,000 to 80,000 clones, 80% to 95% of which appear only once. Sample: CD4+ or CD8+ T cells sorted from blood, taken in a trial of the OX40 agonist ivuxolimab. The origin of this receptor is an adult with an advanced solid tumor such as melanoma, head and neck, liver or kidney cancer.

The CDR3 DNA follows: TGTGCCAGCAGTTACTCTGACAGGGGGAGCTCCTACGAGCAGTACTTC. It yields the protein CASSYSDRGSSYEQYF. The chain has TRBV6-6 and TRBJ2-7, with 9 bases aligning to TRBD1. The CDR3 consists of 16 residues. Per the germline V gene, CDR1 is MNHNY and CDR2 is SVGAGI (reference sequence). The V gene end was trimmed by 0 bases and the J gene end by 0 bases; junction bases not matched to a gene: 3.